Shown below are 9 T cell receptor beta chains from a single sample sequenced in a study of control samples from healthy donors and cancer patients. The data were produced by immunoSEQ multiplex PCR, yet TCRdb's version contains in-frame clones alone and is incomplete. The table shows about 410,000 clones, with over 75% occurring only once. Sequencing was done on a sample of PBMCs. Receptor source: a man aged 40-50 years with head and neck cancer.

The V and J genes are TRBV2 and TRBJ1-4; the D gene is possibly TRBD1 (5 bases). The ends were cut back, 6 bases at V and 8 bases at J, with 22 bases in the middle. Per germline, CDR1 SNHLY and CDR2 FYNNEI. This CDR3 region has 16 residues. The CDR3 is CASRGRWGKVREKLFF. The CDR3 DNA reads TGTGCCAGCAGGGGGAGGTGGGGGAAGGTGAGGGAAAAACTGTTTTTT. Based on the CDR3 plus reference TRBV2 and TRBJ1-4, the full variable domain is EPEVTQTPSHQVTQMGQEVILRCVPISNHLYFYWYRQILGQKVEFLVSFYNNEISEKSEIFDDQFSVERPDGSNFTLKIRSTKLEDSAMYFCASRGRWGKVREKLFFGSGTQLSVL.

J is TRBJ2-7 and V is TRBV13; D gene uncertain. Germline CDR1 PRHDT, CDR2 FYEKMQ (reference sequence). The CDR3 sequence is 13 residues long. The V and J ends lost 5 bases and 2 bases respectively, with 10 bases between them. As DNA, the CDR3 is TGTGCCAGCAGCCCATTAGGGCCCTACGAGCAGTACTTC. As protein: CASSPLGPYEQYF.

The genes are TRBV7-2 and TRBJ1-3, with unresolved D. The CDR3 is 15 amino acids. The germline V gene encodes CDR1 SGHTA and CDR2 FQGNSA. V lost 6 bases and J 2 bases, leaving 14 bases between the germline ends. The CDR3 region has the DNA TGTGCCAGCAGTCGAACGCCGGGTACTGGAAACACCATATATTTT. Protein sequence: CASSRTPGTGNTIYF.

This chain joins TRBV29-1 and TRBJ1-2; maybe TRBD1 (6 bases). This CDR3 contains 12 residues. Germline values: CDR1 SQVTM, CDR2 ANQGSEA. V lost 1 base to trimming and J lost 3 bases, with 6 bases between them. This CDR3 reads CSVEGGHYGYTF. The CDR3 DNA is TGCAGCGTTGAAGGGGGGCACTATGGCTACACCTTC.

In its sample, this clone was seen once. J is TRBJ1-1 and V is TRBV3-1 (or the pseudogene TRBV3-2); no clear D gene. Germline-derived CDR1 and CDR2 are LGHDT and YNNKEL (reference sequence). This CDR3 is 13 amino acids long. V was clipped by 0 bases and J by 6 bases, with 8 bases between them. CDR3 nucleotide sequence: TGTGCCAGCAGCCAAGATCTTGTGGCTGAAGCTTTCTTT. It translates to CASSQDLVAEAFF.

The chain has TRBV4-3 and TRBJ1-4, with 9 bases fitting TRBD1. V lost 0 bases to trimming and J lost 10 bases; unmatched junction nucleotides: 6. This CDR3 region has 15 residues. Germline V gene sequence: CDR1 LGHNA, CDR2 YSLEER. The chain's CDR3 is CASSQDRGQGRKLFF. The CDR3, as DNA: TGCGCCAGCAGCCAAGATCGGGGACAGGGCCGAAAACTGTTTTTT.

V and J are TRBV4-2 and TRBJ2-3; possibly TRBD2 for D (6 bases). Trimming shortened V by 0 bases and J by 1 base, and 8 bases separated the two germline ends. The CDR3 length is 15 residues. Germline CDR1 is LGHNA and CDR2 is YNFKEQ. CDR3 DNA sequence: TGTGCCAGCAGCCAAGATACGGGGGGCACAGATACGCAGTATTTT. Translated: CASSQDTGGTDTQYF.

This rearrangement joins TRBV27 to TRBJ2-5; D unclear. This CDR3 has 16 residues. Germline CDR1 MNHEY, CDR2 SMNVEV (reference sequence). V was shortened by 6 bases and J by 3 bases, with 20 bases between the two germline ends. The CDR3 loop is CASSPPAGSRKETQYF. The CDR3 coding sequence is TGTGCCAGCAGCCCACCGGCAGGTTCGAGAAAAGAGACCCAGTACTTC.

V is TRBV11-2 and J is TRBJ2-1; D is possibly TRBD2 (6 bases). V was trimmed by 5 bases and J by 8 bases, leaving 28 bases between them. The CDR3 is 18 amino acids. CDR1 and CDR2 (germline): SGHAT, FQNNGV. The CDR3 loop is CASSTPFRWGGREDEQFF. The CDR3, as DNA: TGTGCCAGCAGCACCCCCTTTCGCTGGGGTGGTAGGGAGGATGAGCAGTTCTTC.